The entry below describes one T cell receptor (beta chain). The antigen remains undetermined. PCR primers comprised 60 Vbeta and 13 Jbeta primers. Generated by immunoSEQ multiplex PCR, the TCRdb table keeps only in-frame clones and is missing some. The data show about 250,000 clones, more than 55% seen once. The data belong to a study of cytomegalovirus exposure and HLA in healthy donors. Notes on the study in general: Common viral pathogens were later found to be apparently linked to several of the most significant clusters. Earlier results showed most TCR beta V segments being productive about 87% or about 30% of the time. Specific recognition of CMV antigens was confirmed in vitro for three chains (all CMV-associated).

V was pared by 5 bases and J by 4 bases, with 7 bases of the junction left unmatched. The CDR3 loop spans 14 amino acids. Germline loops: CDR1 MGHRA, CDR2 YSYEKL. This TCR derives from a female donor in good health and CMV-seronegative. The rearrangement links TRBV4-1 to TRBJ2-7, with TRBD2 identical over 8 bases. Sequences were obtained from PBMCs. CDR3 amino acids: CASSSRTSWYEQYF. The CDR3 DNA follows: TGCGCCAGCAGCTCCAGGACTAGCTGGTACGAGCAGTACTTC.